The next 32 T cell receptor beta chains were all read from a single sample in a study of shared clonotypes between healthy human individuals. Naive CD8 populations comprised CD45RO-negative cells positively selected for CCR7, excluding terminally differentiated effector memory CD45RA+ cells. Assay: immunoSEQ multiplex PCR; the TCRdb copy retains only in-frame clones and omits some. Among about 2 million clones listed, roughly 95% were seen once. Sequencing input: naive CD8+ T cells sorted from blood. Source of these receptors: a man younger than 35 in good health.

DNA for the CDR3: TGTGCCAGCAGCTTTGGGACAGGCACCGGGGAGCTGTTTTTT. Its translation is CASSFGTGTGELFF. The V call is TRBV13, the J call TRBJ2-2; 8 bases fit TRBD1. In germline, CDR1 is PRHDT, CDR2 FYEKMQ (reference sequence). The J segment lost 4 bases and the V segment lost 3 bases, leaving 1 base of the junction unmatched. The CDR3 totals 14 residues.

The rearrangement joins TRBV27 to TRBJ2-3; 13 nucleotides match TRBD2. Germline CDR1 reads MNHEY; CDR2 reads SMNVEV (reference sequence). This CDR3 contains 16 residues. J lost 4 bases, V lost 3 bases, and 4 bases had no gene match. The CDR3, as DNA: TGTGCCAGCAGTTTTACTAGCGGGGGGGCAGCAGATACGCAGTATTTT. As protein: CASSFTSGGAADTQYF.

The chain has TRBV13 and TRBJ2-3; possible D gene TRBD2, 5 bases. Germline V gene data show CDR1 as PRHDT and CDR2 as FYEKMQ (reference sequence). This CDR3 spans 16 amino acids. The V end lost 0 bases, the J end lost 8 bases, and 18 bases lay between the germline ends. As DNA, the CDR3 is TGTGCCAGCAGCTTAGGCTACGGGGTCGGCGATCTTACGCAGTATTTT. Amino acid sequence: CASSLGYGVGDLTQYF.

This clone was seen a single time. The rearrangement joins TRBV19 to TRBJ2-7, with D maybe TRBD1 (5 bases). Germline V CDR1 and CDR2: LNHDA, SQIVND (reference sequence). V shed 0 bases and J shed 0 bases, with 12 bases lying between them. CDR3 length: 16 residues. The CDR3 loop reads CASSIDSGSSSYEQYF. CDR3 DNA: TGTGCCAGTAGTATAGATTCAGGGTCAAGCTCCTACGAGCAGTACTTC.

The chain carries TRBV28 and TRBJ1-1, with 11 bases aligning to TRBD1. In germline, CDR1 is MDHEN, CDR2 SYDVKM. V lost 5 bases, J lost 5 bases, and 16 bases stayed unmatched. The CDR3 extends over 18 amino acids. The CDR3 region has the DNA TGTGCCAGCAGTCCTTATCCCGGGACAGGGGGAGCGTGGACTGAAGCTTTCTTT. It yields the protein CASSPYPGTGGAWTEAFF.

The CDR3 loop reads CASSERAGIEETQYF. In DNA, the CDR3 is TGTGCCAGCAGTGAAAGAGCAGGGATCGAAGAGACCCAGTACTTC. The J gene is TRBJ2-5, the V gene TRBV25-1; tentative D call: TRBD1 (5 bases). Germline assignment: CDR1 MGHDK and CDR2 SYGVNS. This CDR3 spans 15 amino acids. Trimming took off 2 bases at V and 3 bases at J, with 13 bases between the two ends.

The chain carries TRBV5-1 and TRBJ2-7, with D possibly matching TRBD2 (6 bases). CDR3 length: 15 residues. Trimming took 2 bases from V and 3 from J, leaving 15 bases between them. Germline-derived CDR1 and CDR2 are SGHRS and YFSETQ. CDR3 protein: CASSFRVAVFYEQYF. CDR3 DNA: TGCGCCAGCAGCTTCCGAGTAGCGGTTTTCTACGAGCAGTACTTC.

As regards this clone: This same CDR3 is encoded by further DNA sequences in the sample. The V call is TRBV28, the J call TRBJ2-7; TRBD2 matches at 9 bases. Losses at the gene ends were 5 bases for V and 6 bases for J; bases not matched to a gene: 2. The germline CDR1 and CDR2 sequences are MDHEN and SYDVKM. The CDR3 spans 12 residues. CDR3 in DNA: TGTGCCAGCAGTCTTAGCGGGAGCGAGCAGTACTTC. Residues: CASSLSGSEQYF.

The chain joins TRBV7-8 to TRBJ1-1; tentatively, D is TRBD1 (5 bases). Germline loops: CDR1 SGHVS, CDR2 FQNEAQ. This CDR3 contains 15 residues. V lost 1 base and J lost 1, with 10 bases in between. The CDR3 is CASSLVRTSNTEAFF. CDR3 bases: TGTGCCAGCAGCTTAGTTAGGACATCGAACACTGAAGCTTTCTTT.

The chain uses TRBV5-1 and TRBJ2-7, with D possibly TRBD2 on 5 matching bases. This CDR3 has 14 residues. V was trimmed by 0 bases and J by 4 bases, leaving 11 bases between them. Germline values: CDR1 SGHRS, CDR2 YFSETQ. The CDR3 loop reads CASSLVLAAYEQYF. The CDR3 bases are TGCGCCAGCAGCTTGGTGCTAGCAGCTTACGAGCAGTACTTC.

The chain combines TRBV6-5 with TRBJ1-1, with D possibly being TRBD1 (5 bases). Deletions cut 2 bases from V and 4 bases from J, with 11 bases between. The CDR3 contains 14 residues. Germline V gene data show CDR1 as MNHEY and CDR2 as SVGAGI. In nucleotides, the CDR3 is TGTGCCAGCAGTTACCGGGGGGGTGGCACTGAAGCTTTCTTT. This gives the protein CASSYRGGGTEAFF.

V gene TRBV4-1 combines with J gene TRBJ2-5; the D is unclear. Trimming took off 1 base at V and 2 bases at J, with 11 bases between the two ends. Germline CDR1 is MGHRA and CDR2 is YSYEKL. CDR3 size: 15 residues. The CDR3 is CASSQGKQGQETQYF. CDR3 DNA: TGCGCCAGCAGCCAAGGAAAACAAGGTCAAGAGACCCAGTACTTC.

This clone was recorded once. CDR3 amino acids: CASSLRRLYQETQYF. As DNA, the CDR3 is TGTGCCAGCAGTTTGAGGCGGCTGTACCAAGAGACCCAGTACTTC. This rearrangement joins TRBV28 to TRBJ2-5; D not resolved. Germline-derived CDR1 and CDR2 are MDHEN and SYDVKM. Trimming shortened V by 3 bases and J by 0 bases, and 11 bases separated the two germline ends. The CDR3 loop spans 15 amino acids.

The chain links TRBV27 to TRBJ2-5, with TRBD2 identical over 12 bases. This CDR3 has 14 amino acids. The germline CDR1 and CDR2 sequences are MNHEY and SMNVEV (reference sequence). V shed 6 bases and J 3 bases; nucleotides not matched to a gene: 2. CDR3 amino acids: CASRPSGGEETQYF. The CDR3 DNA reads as TGTGCCAGCAGGCCTAGCGGGGGGGAAGAGACCCAGTACTTC.

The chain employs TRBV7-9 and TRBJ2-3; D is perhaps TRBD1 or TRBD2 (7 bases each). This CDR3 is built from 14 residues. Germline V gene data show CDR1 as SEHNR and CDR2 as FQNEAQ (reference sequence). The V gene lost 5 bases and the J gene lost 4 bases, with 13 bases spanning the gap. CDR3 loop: CASSKGAGADTQYF. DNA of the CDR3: TGTGCCAGCAGCAAGGGGGCGGGAGCAGATACGCAGTATTTT.

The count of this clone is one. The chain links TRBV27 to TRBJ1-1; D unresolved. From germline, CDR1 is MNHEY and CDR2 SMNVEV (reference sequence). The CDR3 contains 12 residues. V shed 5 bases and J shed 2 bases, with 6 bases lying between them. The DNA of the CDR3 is TGTGCCAGCAGTCCGTTAAACACTGAAGCTTTCTTT. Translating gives CASSPLNTEAFF.

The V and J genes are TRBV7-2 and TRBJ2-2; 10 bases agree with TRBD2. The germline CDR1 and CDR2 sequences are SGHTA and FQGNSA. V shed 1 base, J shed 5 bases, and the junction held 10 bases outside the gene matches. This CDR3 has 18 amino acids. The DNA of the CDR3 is TGTGCCAGCAGCTTAGAGAGCGGGAGGGCCTCATGGACCGGGGAGCTGTTTTTT. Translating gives CASSLESGRASWTGELFF.

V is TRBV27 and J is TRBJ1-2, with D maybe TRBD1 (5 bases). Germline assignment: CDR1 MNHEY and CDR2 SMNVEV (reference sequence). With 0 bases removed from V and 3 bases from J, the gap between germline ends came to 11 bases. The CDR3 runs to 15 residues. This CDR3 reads CASSLSVTEYYGYTF. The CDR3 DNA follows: TGTGCCAGCAGTTTATCCGTGACAGAATACTATGGCTACACCTTC.

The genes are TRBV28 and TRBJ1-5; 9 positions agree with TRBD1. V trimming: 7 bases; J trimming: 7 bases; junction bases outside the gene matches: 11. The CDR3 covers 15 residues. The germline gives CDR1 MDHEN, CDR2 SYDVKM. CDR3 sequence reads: CASNADRGGEQPQHF. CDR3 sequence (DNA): TGTGCCAGCAACGCGGACAGGGGCGGGGAACAGCCCCAGCATTTT.

The CDR3 DNA is TGCGCCAGCAGTGAGTCCCGACAGGGAACTTACGAGCAGTACTTC. Amino acids: CASSESRQGTYEQYF. The chain recombines TRBV10-1 with TRBJ2-7; TRBD1 matches 7 bases. CDR1 WNHNN and CDR2 SYGVQD come from the germline V gene (reference sequence). V dropped 0 bases and J dropped 4; count of bases not matched to a gene: 6. This CDR3 is built from 15 residues.

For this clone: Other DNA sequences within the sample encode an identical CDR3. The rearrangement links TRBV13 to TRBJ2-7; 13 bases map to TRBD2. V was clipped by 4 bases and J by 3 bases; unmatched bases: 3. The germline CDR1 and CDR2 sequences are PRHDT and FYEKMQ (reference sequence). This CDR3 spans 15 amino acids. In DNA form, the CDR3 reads TGTGCCAGCAGCTCCGGACTAGCGGGGGTCTACGAGCAGTACTTC. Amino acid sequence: CASSSGLAGVYEQYF. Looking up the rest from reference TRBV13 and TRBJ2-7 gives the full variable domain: AAGVIQSPRHLIKEKRETATLKCYPIPRHDTVYWYQQGPGQDPQFLISFYEKMQSDKGSIPDRFSAQQFSDYHSELNMSSLELGDSALYFCASSSGLAGVYEQYFGPGTRLTVT.

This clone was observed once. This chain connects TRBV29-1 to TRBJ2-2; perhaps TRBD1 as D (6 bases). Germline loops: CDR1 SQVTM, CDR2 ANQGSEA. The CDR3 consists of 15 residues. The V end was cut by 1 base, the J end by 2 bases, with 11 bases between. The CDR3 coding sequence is TGCAGCGTTGAAGCTGTGGACAGAAACACCGGGGAGCTGTTTTTT. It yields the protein CSVEAVDRNTGELFF.

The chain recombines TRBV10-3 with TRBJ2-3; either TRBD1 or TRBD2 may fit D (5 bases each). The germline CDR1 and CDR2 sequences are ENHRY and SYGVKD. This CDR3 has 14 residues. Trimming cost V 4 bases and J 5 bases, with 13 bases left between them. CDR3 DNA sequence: TGTGCCATCAGTGCCGAGGGTGGGGGAGATACGCAGTATTTT. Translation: CAISAEGGGDTQYF.

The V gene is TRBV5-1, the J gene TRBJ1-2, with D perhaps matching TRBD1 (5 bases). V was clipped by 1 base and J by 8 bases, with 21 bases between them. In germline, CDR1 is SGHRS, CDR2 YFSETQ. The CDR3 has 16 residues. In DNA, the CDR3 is TGCGCCAGCAGCTTGTTTCAAGGGGCAGGGCATTTAGGCTACACCTTC. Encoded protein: CASSLFQGAGHLGYTF.

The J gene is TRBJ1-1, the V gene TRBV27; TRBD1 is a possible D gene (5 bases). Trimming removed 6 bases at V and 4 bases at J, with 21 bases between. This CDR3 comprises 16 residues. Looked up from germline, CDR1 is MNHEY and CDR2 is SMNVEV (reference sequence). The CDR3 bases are TGTGCCAGCAGCCGAAACCGGGGCCCTGGGGGCACTGAAGCTTTCTTT. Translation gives CASSRNRGPGGTEAFF.

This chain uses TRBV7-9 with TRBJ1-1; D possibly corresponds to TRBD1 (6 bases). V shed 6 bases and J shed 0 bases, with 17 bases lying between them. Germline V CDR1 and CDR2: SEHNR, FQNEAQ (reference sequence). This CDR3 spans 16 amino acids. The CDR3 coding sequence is TGTGCCAGCAGTCACCTTAAGGGGACACTGAACACTGAAGCTTTCTTT. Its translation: CASSHLKGTLNTEAFF. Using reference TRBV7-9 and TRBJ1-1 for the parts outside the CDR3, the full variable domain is DTGVSQNPRHKITKRGQNVTFRCDPISEHNRLYWYRQTLGQGPEFLTYFQNEAQLEKSRLLSDRFSAERPKGSFSTLEIQRTEQGDSAMYLCASSHLKGTLNTEAFFGQGTRLTVV.

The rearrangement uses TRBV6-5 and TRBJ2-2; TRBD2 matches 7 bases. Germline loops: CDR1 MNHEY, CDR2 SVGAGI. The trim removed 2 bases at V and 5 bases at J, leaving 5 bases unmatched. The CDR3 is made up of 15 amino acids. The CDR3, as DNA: TGTGCCAGCAGTTACCGGAGGGAGGGGACCGGGGAGCTGTTTTTT. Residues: CASSYRREGTGELFF.

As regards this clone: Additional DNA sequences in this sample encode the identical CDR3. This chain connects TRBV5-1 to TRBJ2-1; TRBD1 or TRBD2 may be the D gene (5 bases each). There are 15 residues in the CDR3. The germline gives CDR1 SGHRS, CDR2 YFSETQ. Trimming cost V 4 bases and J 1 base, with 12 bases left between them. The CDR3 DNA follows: TGCGCCAGCAGCCTCGGGACGGCATCCTACAATGAGCAGTTCTTC. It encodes CASSLGTASYNEQFF.

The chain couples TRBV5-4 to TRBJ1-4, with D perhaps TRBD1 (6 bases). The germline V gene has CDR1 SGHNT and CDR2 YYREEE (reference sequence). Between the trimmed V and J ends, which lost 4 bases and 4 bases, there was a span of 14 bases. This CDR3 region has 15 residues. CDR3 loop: CASSKSETGNEKLFF. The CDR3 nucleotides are TGTGCCAGCAGCAAAAGCGAGACAGGTAATGAAAAACTGTTTTTT.

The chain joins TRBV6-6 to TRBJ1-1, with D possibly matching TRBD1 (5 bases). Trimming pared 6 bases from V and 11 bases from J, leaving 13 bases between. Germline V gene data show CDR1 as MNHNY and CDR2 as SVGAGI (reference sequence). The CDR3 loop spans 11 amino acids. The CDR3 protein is CASSARGDAFF. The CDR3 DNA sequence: TGTGCCAGCAGCGCCCGGGGGGACGCTTTCTTT.

CDR3 amino acids: CASSSLGGEQYF. CDR3 in DNA: TGTGCCAGCAGCTCGCTAGGGGGCGAGCAGTACTTC. The chain recombines TRBV13 with TRBJ2-7; D might be TRBD1 (6 bases). The V and J ends lost 4 bases and 6 bases respectively, with 10 bases between them. Germline CDR1 is PRHDT and CDR2 is FYEKMQ (reference sequence). The CDR3 is 12 amino acids.

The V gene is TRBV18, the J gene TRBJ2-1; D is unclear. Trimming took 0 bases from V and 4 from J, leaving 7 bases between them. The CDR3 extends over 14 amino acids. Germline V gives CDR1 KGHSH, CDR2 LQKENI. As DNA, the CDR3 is TGTGCCAGCTCACCACCCCCCACTTACAATGAGCAGTTCTTC. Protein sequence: CASSPPPTYNEQFF.